Listed here is a single T cell receptor (beta chain). Its antigen is not identified. This sample is drawn from a study of CD8+ T cells in alopecia areata. Study in general: Treatment ran 6 to 18 months, with 6 months of follow-up afterward. Overall study findings and caveats: Lesional scalp, especially alopecia totalis/universalis, showed higher clonality than normal scalp.

The authors extracted RNA and reverse transcribed it into cDNA as the sequencing template. Repertoires were generated with immunoSEQ multiplex PCR, while TCRdb's copy carries only in-frame clones and drops some. The sample has about 130,000 clones, about 46% seen once. Trimming removed 2 bases from V and 1 base from J, with 14 bases in between. CDR3 size: 16 residues. CDR1 is MNHEY, CDR2 SVGAGI, per germline. Lesional scalp tissue (obtained by punch biopsy) and peripheral blood were collected from alopecia areata patients. The TCR was taken from a human donor with alopecia areata. The chain uses TRBV6-5 and TRBJ2-5; D remains unclear. The source material was CD8+ T cells sorted from blood, sampled at week 0. The CDR3 DNA reads TGTGCCAGCAGTTACCTATCGGACGGATCCCAAGAGACCCAGTACTTC. Translated, it gives CASSYLSDGSQETQYF.